This T cell receptor (beta chain) was recovered during a study of T cell changes during pregnancy in multiple sclerosis. Clones were read by immunoSEQ multiplex PCR, and TCRdb kept only the in-frame ones, dropping some. The sample lists under 15,000 clones, around nine tenths occurring once. CDR1 and CDR2 from the germline V gene are SEHNR and FQNEAQ (reference sequence). Trimming shortened V by 1 base and J by 0 bases, and 12 bases separated the two germline ends. The CDR3 is 16 residues long. Here the sequenced sample was CD8+ T cells from peripheral blood mononuclear cells, taken in the first trimester of pregnancy. The receptor's source is a female donor with multiple sclerosis, enrolled in a pregnancy study. The rearrangement joins TRBV7-9 to TRBJ2-5, with unresolved D. The CDR3 bases are TGTGCCAGCAGCTTAGGGGTCCCAGCGTACCAAGAGACCCAGTACTTC. Amino acids: CASSLGVPAYQETQYF. Using reference TRBV7-9 and TRBJ2-5 for the parts outside the CDR3, the full variable domain is DTGVSQNPRHKITKRGQNVTFRCDPISEHNRLYWYRQTLGQGPEFLTYFQNEAQLEKSRLLSDRFSAERPKGSFSTLEIQRTEQGDSAMYLCASSLGVPAYQETQYFGPGTRLLVL.